One sample yielded the 18 T cell receptor beta chains listed below, sequenced in a study of T cell repertoires in cytomegalovirus infection. TCRdb processed the reads anew with MiXCR; each CDR3 protein has one entry. The sample lists some 480,000 distinct CDR3 sequences; roughly a third were seen once. These receptors have no identified antigens. The source was cultured PBMCs, collected from culture after CMV antigen stimulation. These receptors were collected from a human donor in good health (CMV status not recorded). Some clones in this sample may be carry-over from other donors' samples.

The sample holds a few counts of this clonotype. The chain uses TRBV14 and TRBJ1-6; D unresolved. The CDR3 extends over 16 amino acids. The germline V gene encodes CDR1 SGHDN and CDR2 FVKESK. V was trimmed by 1 base and J by 7 bases, leaving 14 bases between them. The CDR3 coding sequence is TGTGCCAGCAGCCAAGTGAAAGGGCCGTGGAATTCACCCCTCCACTTT. As protein: CASSQVKGPWNSPLHF.

The rearrangement links TRBV12-5 to TRBJ1-2; possible D gene TRBD1, 5 bases. Trimming removed 7 bases from V and 8 bases from J, with 14 bases in between. The CDR3 length is 12 residues. Germline assignment: CDR1 LGHNT and CDR2 FRNRAP. The CDR3 spells CASALGPRGYTF. CDR3 coding DNA: TGTGCTAGTGCCTTGGGACCTCGGGGCTACACCTTC.

This clonotype was seen at least ten times. This rearrangement joins TRBV18 to TRBJ1-4; D is uncertain. Germline assignment: CDR1 KGHSH and CDR2 LQKENI. Trimming left V 4 bases short and J 2 bases short, with 8 bases between. The CDR3 covers 14 residues. Here the CDR3 DNA reads TGTGCCAGCTCACGGATGGGGACTAATGAAAAACTGTTTTTT. It codes for CASSRMGTNEKLFF.

This chain links TRBV29-1 with TRBJ1-2, with no clear D. V lost 3 bases and J lost 8, with 4 bases in between. This CDR3 has 9 amino acids. In germline, CDR1 is SQVTM, CDR2 ANQGSEA. Written as DNA, the CDR3 is TGCAGCGTTGACGCGGGCTACACCTTC. It yields the protein CSVDAGYTF.

The V gene is TRBV6-2 or TRBV6-3, the J gene TRBJ2-3; 7 bases agree with TRBD2. The CDR3 covers 16 residues. V gave up 6 bases and J gave up 2 bases; unmatched junction bases: 11. CDR1 is MNHEY and CDR2 is SVGEGT in the germline V gene. The CDR3 here is CASRSGLVGYTDTQYF. The CDR3 DNA reads as TGTGCCAGCAGGAGCGGACTAGTCGGATACACAGATACGCAGTATTTT.

This clonotype occurred a few times. The chain employs TRBV20-1 and TRBJ1-2; maybe TRBD1 (5 bases). Germline CDR1 reads DFQATT; CDR2 reads SNEGSKA (reference sequence). CDR3 length: 13 residues. V lost 3 bases and J lost 1, with 9 bases in between. CDR3 coding DNA: TGCAGTGCTAGTGGGACGGATAACTATGGCTACACCTTC. Amino acid sequence: CSASGTDNYGYTF.

In its sample, this clonotype was seen a few times. This chain joins TRBV20-1 and TRBJ2-2, with D maybe TRBD1 (7 bases). Germline lookup yields CDR1 DFQATT and CDR2 SNEGSKA (reference sequence). V gave up 6 bases and J gave up 4 bases, with 15 bases separating them. The CDR3 spans 14 residues. CDR3 sequence: CSAREEGATGELFF. The DNA for the CDR3 is TGCAGTGCGCGCGAGGAGGGGGCCACCGGGGAGCTGTTTTTT.

This clonotype occurred a few times. The CDR3 here is CSASTSGRAGVSYNEQFF. The CDR3 nucleotides read TGCAGTGCTTCGACTAGCGGGAGGGCCGGGGTATCCTACAATGAGCAGTTCTTC. The rearrangement joins TRBV20-1 to TRBJ2-1, with 14 bases aligning to TRBD2. Germline V gene sequence: CDR1 DFQATT, CDR2 SNEGSKA (reference sequence). The CDR3 is made up of 18 amino acids. V lost 5 bases to trimming and J lost 1 base; unmatched junction nucleotides: 10.

The rearrangement joins TRBV19 to TRBJ1-5; the D gene is possibly TRBD1 (5 bases). The CDR3 has 16 amino acids. Germline V gene data show CDR1 as LNHDA and CDR2 as SQIVND (reference sequence). Trimming shortened V by 0 bases and J by 2 bases, and 11 bases separated the two germline ends. The CDR3 loop reads CASSIDRGTGNQPQHF. CDR3 sequence (DNA): TGTGCCAGTAGTATAGATCGGGGGACCGGCAATCAGCCCCAGCATTTT.

This clonotype was counted only a few times. Its ends do not fully match the called genes, so a read error is possible. The chain combines TRBV7-7 with TRBJ2-5; D possibly corresponds to TRBD2 (6 bases). In germline, CDR1 is SSHAT, CDR2 FNYEAQ (reference sequence). This CDR3 contains 14 residues. The CDR3 sequence is CASSGDSRGETQYF. The CDR3 DNA follows: TGTGCTAGCAGCGGAGACTCCCGGGGGGAGACCCAGTACTTC.

CDR3 in amino acids: CASSLGGPSFSGNTIYF. CDR3 DNA sequence: TGTGCCAGCAGCTTAGGGGGTCCTAGTTTCTCTGGAAACACCATATATTTT. The genes are TRBV7-2 and TRBJ1-3; D unresolved. Trimming removed 1 base at V and 0 bases at J, with 13 bases between. Germline CDR1 reads SGHTA; CDR2 reads FQGNSA. CDR3 length: 17 residues.

The chain is built from TRBV9 and TRBJ1-2, with unresolved D. This CDR3 has 15 amino acids. Trimming cost V 0 bases and J 8 bases, with 17 bases left between them. Germline values: CDR1 SGDLS, CDR2 YYNGEE. The CDR3 region has the DNA TGTGCCAGCAGCGTAGAGGGAGGACTGGGAAAAGGCTACACCTTC. It translates to CASSVEGGLGKGYTF.

The chain employs TRBV10-3 and TRBJ2-1, with TRBD2 identical over 10 bases. CDR3 length: 15 amino acids. J gave up 8 bases and V 3 bases, and 7 bases lay outside the gene matches. The germline CDR1 and CDR2 sequences are ENHRY and SYGVKD. DNA of the CDR3: TGTGCCATCAGTGACCTAGCGGGAGCAAGCGATGAGCAGTTCTTC. Protein product: CAISDLAGASDEQFF.

The chain uses TRBV28 and TRBJ1-3, with no clear D. This CDR3 region has 15 residues. The germline V gene has CDR1 MDHEN and CDR2 SYDVKM. Trimming shortened V by 6 bases and J by 0 bases, and 12 bases separated the two germline ends. In DNA, the CDR3 is TGTGCCAGCAGCCCGGGAGTCAGCTCTGGAAACACCATATATTTT. Protein: CASSPGVSSGNTIYF.

This chain uses TRBV19 with TRBJ2-5; D is undetermined. The CDR3 runs to 14 residues. Germline V gene lookup returns CDR1 LNHDA and CDR2 SQIVND (reference sequence). V gave up 5 bases and J gave up 2 bases, with 12 bases separating them. The CDR3 loop reads CASSEIARQETQYF. The CDR3 DNA is TGTGCCAGTAGTGAGATAGCAAGGCAAGAGACCCAGTACTTC.

This clonotype turned up a few times. The V gene is TRBV11-1, the J gene TRBJ1-1, with a possible D match to TRBD1 (5 bases). This CDR3 is 12 amino acids long. CDR1 SGHAT and CDR2 FQDESV come from the germline V gene (reference sequence). The germline V and J ends were trimmed by 8 bases and 8 bases, with 15 bases remaining between them. CDR3 bases: TGTGCCAGCTGTGGGAGGGGAGACGAAGCTTTCTTT. The encoded protein is CASCGRGDEAFF.

This clonotype has just a few counts. The chain joins TRBV7-2 to TRBJ2-7, with D possibly being TRBD1 or TRBD2 (5 bases each). CDR1 is SGHTA, CDR2 FQGNSA, per germline. The CDR3 has 15 amino acids. Trimming stripped 5 bases from V and 2 bases from J, with 16 bases between. CDR3 sequence (DNA): TGTGCCAGCAGCCTACCCGGGACGGCACCCTACGAGCAGTACTTC. Its protein is CASSLPGTAPYEQYF.

This chain joins TRBV29-1 and TRBJ2-5; D call uncertain. Between the trimmed V and J ends, which lost 6 bases and 3 bases, there was a span of 5 bases. The CDR3 has 10 amino acids. Germline-derived CDR1 and CDR2 are SQVTM and ANQGSEA. In nucleotides, the CDR3 is TGCAGCGTGGCGAAAGAGACCCAGTACTTC. Translating gives CSVAKETQYF. The full variable domain, rest sourced from reference TRBV29-1 and TRBJ2-5, is SAVISQKPSRDICQRGTSLTIQCQVDSQVTMMFWYRQQPGQSLTLIATANQGSEATYESGFVIDKFPISRPNLTFSTLTVSNMSPEDSSIYLCSVAKETQYFGPGTRLLVL.